The clone carrying this TCR beta chain was detected only once. No antigen is known for it. Unique molecular identifiers tagged the TCR beta cDNA libraries. MiXCR was run by TCRdb on the PCR reads, yielding one entry per CDR3 protein. The sample contains 650,000 to 850,000 distinct CDR3 sequences, 35% to 55% of which appear only once. The CDR3 loop spans 16 amino acids. V lost 3 bases to trimming and J lost 2 bases, with 17 bases between them. The germline CDR1 and CDR2 sequences are SEHNR and FQNEAQ (reference sequence). The data stem from a study of post-analysis software for immune sequencing data. At the level of the study: Relapsing-remitting, secondary progressive and progressive-relapsing forms made up the multiple sclerosis disease courses. Whole-study results and caveats: Significantly lower normalized Chao1 diversity was seen in multiple sclerosis patients than in controls. TRBV5-6, TRBV5-1 and TRBV20-1 belonged to a set of roughly 5 TRBV segments that were more frequent in patients than controls.

The chain carries TRBV7-9 and TRBJ2-7; possible D gene TRBD1, 5 bases. The source of this sequence is a girl aged 10-17 years with multiple sclerosis. Sequenced input: blood. The chain's CDR3 is CASSLWGGRAAYEQYF. CDR3 DNA: TGTGCCAGCAGCTTGTGGGGCGGCAGGGCGGCCTACGAGCAGTACTTC.